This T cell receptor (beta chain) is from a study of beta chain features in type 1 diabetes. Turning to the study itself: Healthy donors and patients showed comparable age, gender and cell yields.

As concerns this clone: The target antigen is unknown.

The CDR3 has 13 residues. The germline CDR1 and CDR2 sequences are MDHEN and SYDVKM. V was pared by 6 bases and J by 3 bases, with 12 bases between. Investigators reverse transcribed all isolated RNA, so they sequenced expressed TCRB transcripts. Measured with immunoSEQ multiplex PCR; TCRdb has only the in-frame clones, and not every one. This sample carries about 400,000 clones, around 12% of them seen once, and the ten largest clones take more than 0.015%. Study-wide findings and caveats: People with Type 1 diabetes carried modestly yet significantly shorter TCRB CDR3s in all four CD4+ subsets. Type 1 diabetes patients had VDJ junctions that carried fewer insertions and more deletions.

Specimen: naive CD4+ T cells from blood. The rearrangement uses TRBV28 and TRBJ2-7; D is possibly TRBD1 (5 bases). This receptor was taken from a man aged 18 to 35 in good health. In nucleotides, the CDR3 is TGTGCCAGCAGCCTGATAGGGGTCTACGAGCAGTACTTC. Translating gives CASSLIGVYEQYF.